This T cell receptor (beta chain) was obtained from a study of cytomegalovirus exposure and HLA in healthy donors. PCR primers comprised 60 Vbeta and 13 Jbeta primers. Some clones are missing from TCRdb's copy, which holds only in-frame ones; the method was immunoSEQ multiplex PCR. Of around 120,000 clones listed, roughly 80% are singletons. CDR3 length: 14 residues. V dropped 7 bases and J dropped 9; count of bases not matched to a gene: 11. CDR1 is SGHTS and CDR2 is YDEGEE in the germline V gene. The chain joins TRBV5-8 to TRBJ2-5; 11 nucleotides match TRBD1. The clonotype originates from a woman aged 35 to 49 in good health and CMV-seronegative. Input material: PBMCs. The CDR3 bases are TGTGCCAGCGGGCAACCGGGACAGGGGGGGGCCCAGTACTTC. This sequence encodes CASGQPGQGGAQYF.